This T cell receptor (beta chain) was recovered during a study of technical replicates of blood from several donors. The method was immunoSEQ multiplex PCR; TCRdb's version includes in-frame clones alone and lacks a portion of them. The sample yields 30,000 to 40,000 clones, roughly 92% seen once. The CDR3 is 14 amino acids. The germline CDR1 and CDR2 sequences are MNHEY and SVGAGI. The trim removed 7 bases at V and 3 bases at J, leaving 7 bases unmatched. This clonotype was obtained from a human donor in good health. Some clones in this sample may be carry-over from other donors' samples. The sequenced sample consisted of PBMCs. This sequence joins TRBV6-5 and TRBJ2-7, with 9 bases identical to TRBD1. CDR3 sequence (DNA): TGTGCCAGCACCCACCGGGACAGGGACTACGAGCAGTACTTC. Protein product: CASTHRDRDYEQYF.